This TCR beta chain was captured by sequencing in a study of human T cells and chemical hapten exposure. Overall study findings and caveats: There was no change with DPC sensitization in TCRs above 1 in 1000 frequency.

The CDR3 runs 13 residues. Germline V CDR1 and CDR2: LNHDA, SQIVND (reference sequence). The V end lost 5 bases, the J end lost 2 bases, and 7 bases lay between the germline ends. Worth noting for this clonotype: As yet, its antigen is unknown.

One entry per CDR3 protein results from TCRdb running MiXCR on the RACE reads. This repertoire shows around 130,000 distinct CDR3 sequences, approximately 10% found once; its top ten account for roughly 1.8%. Time point denoted: healthy volunteer bleed at 2 weeks. The template was total RNA from unfractionated whole blood. V is TRBV19 and J is TRBJ1-5; D not resolved. The sequenced sample consisted of whole blood. This TCR derives from a male donor in good health. Some clones in this sample may be carry-over from other donors' samples. As DNA, the CDR3 is TGTGCCAGTAGTGATGGTCGCAATCAGCCCCAGCATTTT. It yields the protein CASSDGRNQPQHF.